The 7 T cell receptor beta chains below all came from one sample that was sequenced in a study of CD8+ T cells in alopecia areata (dated by TCRdb to 2016 to 2019). The time point label, as the study defines it: about 25 weeks on oral tofacitinib. The treatment or condition label corresponds to: oral pan-JAK inhibitor, 5-10 mg twice daily. Libraries were prepared through the immunoSEQ multiplex PCR assay. RNA was extracted from all samples and reverse transcribed into cDNA as template for TCR sequencing. As stored in TCRdb, this immuneACCESS dataset retains in-frame rearrangements with V and J assigned. A fraction of the clones does not appear; measured against another copy, unresolved V genes explain less than half of the discrepancy, and the remainder lacks a known reason. Counted in this sample were approximately 110,000 clones; under 60% of them appeared once. In total, the top ten clones hold 12% of the sample.

Specimen: CD8+ T cells sorted from blood, collected at week 24, from a patient treated with tofacitinib. The receptors here all came from a human donor with alopecia areata.

This chain uses TRBV30 with TRBJ1-1; TRBD1 aligns across 8 bases. The germline V gene encodes CDR1 GTSNPN and CDR2 SVGIG (reference sequence). The CDR3 covers 14 residues. Trimming took 3 bases from V and 3 from J; bases not matched to a gene: 6. CDR3 residues: CAWSALDRDTEAFF. The CDR3 region has the DNA TGTGCCTGGAGCGCGCTGGACAGGGACACTGAAGCTTTCTTT.

This clone was picked up a small number of times. The V and J genes are TRBV6-1 and TRBJ2-7; D gene uncertain. The ends were cut back, 7 bases at V and 3 bases at J, with 10 bases in the middle. CDR1 is MNHNS and CDR2 is SASEGT in the germline V gene. There are 12 residues in the CDR3. CDR3 sequence reads: CASISISYEQYF. The DNA of the CDR3 is TGTGCCAGCATTTCTATTAGCTACGAGCAGTACTTC.

The chain couples TRBV29-1 to TRBJ2-2; the match to TRBD2 covers 10 bases. CDR3 length equals 15 residues. Germline CDR1 reads SQVTM; CDR2 reads ANQGSEA. V was pared by 0 bases and J by 3 bases, with 1 base of the junction left unmatched. CDR3 coding DNA: TGCAGCGTTGAAGAGGGGACTAGCGACACCGGGGAGCTGTTTTTT. This translates into CSVEEGTSDTGELFF.

The chain couples TRBV5-6 to TRBJ1-2, with 12 bases lining up with TRBD1. The germline V gene encodes CDR1 SGHDT and CDR2 YYEEEE. The CDR3 is made up of 16 amino acids. V shed 6 bases, J shed 4 bases, and the junction held 10 bases outside the gene matches. CDR3 residues: CASTTGTGGVGYGYTF. The DNA of the CDR3 is TGTGCCAGCACGACCGGGACAGGGGGCGTTGGCTATGGCTACACCTTC.

The chain combines TRBV7-8 with TRBJ2-3; 12 positions agree with TRBD2. The CDR3 is 16 amino acids. The J segment lost 7 bases and the V segment lost 5 bases, leaving 10 bases of the junction unmatched. Germline lookup yields CDR1 SGHVS and CDR2 FQNEAQ. CDR3 sequence reads: CASSARLAGVIHTQYF. Here the CDR3 DNA reads TGTGCCAGCAGCGCGCGACTAGCGGGGGTGATACATACGCAGTATTTT.

The chain employs TRBV29-1 and TRBJ1-1; TRBD1 aligns across 9 bases. The CDR3 has 13 residues. The germline V gene has CDR1 SQVTM and CDR2 ANQGSEA. After removal of 8 bases from V and 5 bases from J, the junction contained 9 bases not matched to a gene. The CDR3 loop reads CSFRDRVGTEAFF. In DNA form, the CDR3 reads TGCAGCTTTCGGGACAGGGTGGGAACTGAAGCTTTCTTT.

This chain links TRBV4-3 with TRBJ1-1, with D possibly being TRBD1 (5 bases). Germline-derived CDR1 and CDR2 are LGHNA and YSLEER. The CDR3 loop spans 14 amino acids. Trimming removed 0 bases from V and 7 bases from J, with 12 bases in between. CDR3 residues: CASSQDRKGLEAFF. Here the CDR3 DNA reads TGCGCCAGCAGCCAAGATAGGAAGGGACTTGAAGCTTTCTTT.